Listed here are 15 T cell receptor beta chains from one sample, sequenced in a study of OX40 agonist ivuxolimab in advanced cancers. Clones were read by immunoSEQ multiplex PCR, and TCRdb kept only the in-frame ones, dropping some. The sample yields 60,000 to 80,000 clones, roughly 77% seen once. The sample was CD4+ or CD8+ T cells sorted from blood, taken in a trial of the OX40 agonist ivuxolimab. These receptors all stem from an adult with an advanced solid tumor such as melanoma, head and neck, liver or kidney cancer.

The V call is TRBV19, the J call TRBJ1-1; 9 positions agree with TRBD1. V lost 5 bases, J lost 5 bases, and 9 bases stayed unmatched. There are 15 residues in the CDR3. Germline assignment: CDR1 LNHDA and CDR2 SQIVND (reference sequence). CDR3 protein: CASSVYGQGSTEAFF. CDR3 DNA: TGTGCCAGTAGTGTATACGGACAGGGGTCGACTGAAGCTTTCTTT.

The chain combines TRBV2 with TRBJ1-4; 10 bases fit TRBD1. J gave up 8 bases and V 0 bases, and 6 bases lay outside the gene matches. Looked up from germline, CDR1 is SNHLY and CDR2 is FYNNEI. This CDR3 is built from 16 residues. The CDR3 bases are TGTGCCAGCAGTGAAGCGGCACGGACAGGGGGGGAAAAACTGTTTTTT. It specifies CASSEAARTGGEKLFF.

The chain carries TRBV9 and TRBJ1-1, with D unresolved. The germline V gene has CDR1 SGDLS and CDR2 YYNGEE. The CDR3 spans 16 residues. Trimming left V 4 bases short and J 0 bases short, with 16 bases between. This chain's CDR3 is CASSPSFRHVNTEAFF. In DNA, the CDR3 is TGTGCCAGCAGCCCGAGCTTTCGACACGTGAACACTGAAGCTTTCTTT.

CDR3 sequence: CASSANSPLHF. The DNA of the CDR3 is TGTGCCAGCAGCGCGAATTCACCCCTCCACTTT. This chain connects TRBV11-2 to TRBJ1-6; D is uncertain. Germline-derived CDR1 and CDR2 are SGHAT and FQNNGV. Deletions cut 5 bases from V and 7 bases from J, with 3 bases between. The CDR3 loop spans 11 amino acids.

The chain joins TRBV11-2 to TRBJ1-1; D unresolved. V lost 5 bases to trimming and J lost 5 bases, with 15 bases between them. The germline CDR1 and CDR2 sequences are SGHAT and FQNNGV. This CDR3 region has 14 residues. CDR3 nucleotides: TGTGCCAGCAGCGGTCGAACGGAAGGGACTGAAGCTTTCTTT. Amino acid sequence: CASSGRTEGTEAFF.

This sequence joins TRBV30 and TRBJ2-7; 8 bases line up with TRBD1. V gave up 5 bases and J gave up 3 bases; unmatched junction bases: 3. The CDR3 runs to 12 residues. Germline values: CDR1 GTSNPN, CDR2 SVGIG (reference sequence). CDR3 DNA: TGTGCCTGGGGGACAGGATACTACGAGCAGTACTTC. Protein sequence: CAWGTGYYEQYF.

The chain carries TRBV6-5 and TRBJ1-1; D may be TRBD1 (6 bases). Between the trimmed V and J ends, which lost 4 bases and 0 bases, there was a span of 12 bases. From germline, CDR1 is MNHEY and CDR2 SVGAGI. This CDR3 has 15 residues. The CDR3 loop is CASSSRDTLNTEAFF. The CDR3 DNA sequence: TGTGCCAGCAGTTCCCGGGACACCTTGAACACTGAAGCTTTCTTT.

V usage is TRBV5-4 and J usage is TRBJ2-3, with D possibly TRBD2 on 5 matching bases. This CDR3 has 16 amino acids. Germline values: CDR1 SGHNT, CDR2 YYREEE (reference sequence). V was clipped by 3 bases and J by 2 bases, with 16 bases between them. The CDR3 reads CASSSGERRSTDTQYF. For the CDR3, the DNA is TGTGCCAGCAGCTCGGGTGAGCGGAGATCCACAGATACGCAGTATTTT.

This clone occurred a few times. The chain uses TRBV2 and TRBJ2-2; weak D call: TRBD1 (5 bases). This CDR3 region has 16 residues. The germline V and J ends were trimmed by 5 bases and 1 base, with 14 bases remaining between them. CDR1 and CDR2 (germline): SNHLY, FYNNEI. CDR3 region: CASSWSSTGNTGELFF. CDR3 bases: TGTGCCAGCAGTTGGTCCTCCACAGGGAACACCGGGGAGCTGTTTTTT.

V is TRBV7-2 and J is TRBJ1-3; tentatively, D is TRBD1 (6 bases). Trimming removed 5 bases at V and 0 bases at J, with 11 bases between. The CDR3 consists of 15 residues. Germline values: CDR1 SGHTA, CDR2 FQGNSA. The CDR3 reads CASSLTGNSGNTIYF. The CDR3 region has the DNA TGTGCCAGCAGCCTCACAGGGAACTCTGGAAACACCATATATTTT.

The rearrangement links TRBV7-8 to TRBJ2-1; D not resolved. CDR1 and CDR2 from the germline V gene are SGHVS and FQNEAQ. V gave up 3 bases and J gave up 8 bases, with 17 bases separating them. CDR3 size: 15 residues. Here the CDR3 reads CASSLAERRVYEQFF. The CDR3 bases are TGTGCCAGCAGCTTGGCTGAGCGCCGGGTATATGAGCAGTTCTTC. The variable domain in full, with the rest retrieved from reference TRBV7-8 and TRBJ2-1, is GAGVSQSPRYKVAKRGQDVALRCDPISGHVSLFWYQQALGQGPEFLTYFQNEAQLDKSGLPSDRFFAERPEGSVSTLKIQRTQQEDSAVYLCASSLAERRVYEQFFGPGTRLTVL.

In this sample, this clone turned up a few times. This rearrangement joins TRBV7-3 to TRBJ2-1; 9 bases match TRBD1. Per the germline V gene, CDR1 is SGHTA and CDR2 is FQGTGA. This CDR3 comprises 15 residues. V shed 2 bases and J 9 bases; nucleotides not matched to a gene: 8. CDR3 sequence reads: CASSLEGQGFSEQFF. Written as DNA, the CDR3 is TGTGCCAGCAGCTTAGAAGGACAGGGGTTCAGTGAGCAGTTCTTC.

The V and J genes are TRBV27 and TRBJ1-6; D is uncertain. Trimming cost V 0 bases and J 4 bases, with 4 bases left between them. Germline values: CDR1 MNHEY, CDR2 SMNVEV (reference sequence). CDR3 size: 14 residues. The CDR3 sequence: CASSLSQYNSPLHF. DNA for the CDR3: TGTGCCAGCAGTTTATCGCAATATAATTCACCCCTCCACTTT.

The J gene is TRBJ2-3, the V gene TRBV18; D remains unclear. Trimming cost V 2 bases and J 4 bases, with 7 bases left between them. CDR1 is KGHSH and CDR2 is LQKENI in the germline V gene. This CDR3 has 13 amino acids. This CDR3 reads CASSPKGPDTQYF. For the CDR3, the DNA is TGTGCCAGCTCACCAAAGGGCCCAGATACGCAGTATTTT.

J is TRBJ1-1 and V is TRBV6-5, with D possibly TRBD1 on 5 matching bases. The CDR3 is made up of 14 amino acids. CDR1 and CDR2 (germline): MNHEY, SVGAGI. With 6 bases removed from V and 6 bases from J, the gap between germline ends came to 17 bases. The CDR3 is CASSLLGLGAEAFF. The CDR3, as DNA: TGTGCCAGCAGCCTACTGGGCCTGGGGGCTGAAGCTTTCTTT.